This record concerns one TCR beta chain sequence. The record originates from a study of T cell changes during pregnancy in multiple sclerosis. This CDR3 has 17 residues. Per germline, CDR1 SGHAT and CDR2 FQNNGV. Trimming removed 2 bases from V and 5 bases from J; junction bases left unmatched: 13. Some clones are missing from TCRdb's copy, which holds only in-frame ones; the method was immunoSEQ multiplex PCR. The sample records nearly 70,000 clones, about 92% being singletons. The chain is built from TRBV11-2 and TRBJ2-5, with 8 bases aligning to TRBD2. This TCR was recovered from a female donor in good health, enrolled as a control in a pregnancy study. Material: peripheral blood, obtained in the second trimester of pregnancy. The chain's CDR3 is CASSLSPGLAVWETQYF. As DNA, the CDR3 is TGTGCCAGCAGCTTATCCCCCGGACTAGCCGTTTGGGAGACCCAGTACTTC.